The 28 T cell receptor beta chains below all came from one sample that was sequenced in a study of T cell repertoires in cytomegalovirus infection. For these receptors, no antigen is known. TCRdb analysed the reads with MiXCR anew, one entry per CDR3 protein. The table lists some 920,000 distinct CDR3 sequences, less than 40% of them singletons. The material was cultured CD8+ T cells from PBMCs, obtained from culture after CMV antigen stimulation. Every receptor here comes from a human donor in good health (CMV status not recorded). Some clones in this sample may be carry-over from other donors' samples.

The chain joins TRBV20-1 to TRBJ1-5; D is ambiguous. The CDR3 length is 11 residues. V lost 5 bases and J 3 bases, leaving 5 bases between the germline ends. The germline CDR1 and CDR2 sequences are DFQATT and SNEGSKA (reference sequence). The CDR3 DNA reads TGCAGTGCTCTGGACAATCAGCCCCAGCATTTT. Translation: CSALDNQPQHF.

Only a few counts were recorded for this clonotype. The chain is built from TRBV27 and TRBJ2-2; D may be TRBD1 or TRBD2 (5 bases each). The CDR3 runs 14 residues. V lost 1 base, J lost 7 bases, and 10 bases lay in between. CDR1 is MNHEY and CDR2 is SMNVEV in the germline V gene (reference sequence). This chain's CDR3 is CASSLWGTSGELFF. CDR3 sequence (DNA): TGTGCCAGCAGTTTATGGGGGACCAGCGGGGAGCTGTTTTTT.

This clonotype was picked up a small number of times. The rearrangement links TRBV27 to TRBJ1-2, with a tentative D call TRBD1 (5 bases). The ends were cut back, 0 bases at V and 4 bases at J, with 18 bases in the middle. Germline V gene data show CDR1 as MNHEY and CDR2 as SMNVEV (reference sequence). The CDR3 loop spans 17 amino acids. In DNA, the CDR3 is TGTGCCAGCAGTTTATCGGGCAGGGAGGGTATTCTCTATGGCTACACCTTC. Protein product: CASSLSGREGILYGYTF.

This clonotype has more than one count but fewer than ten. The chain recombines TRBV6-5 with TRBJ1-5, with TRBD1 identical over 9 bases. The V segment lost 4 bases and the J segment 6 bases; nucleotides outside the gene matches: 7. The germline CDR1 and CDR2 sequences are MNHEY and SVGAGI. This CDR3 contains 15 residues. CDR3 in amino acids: CASSSGQGSFQPQHF. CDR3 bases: TGTGCCAGCAGTTCAGGACAGGGGTCGTTTCAGCCCCAGCATTTT.

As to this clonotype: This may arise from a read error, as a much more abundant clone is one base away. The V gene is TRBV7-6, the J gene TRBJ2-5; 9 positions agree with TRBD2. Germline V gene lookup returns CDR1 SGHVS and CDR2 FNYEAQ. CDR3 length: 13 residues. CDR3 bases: TGTGTCAGCGGGGGGTCCCCCGGAGAGACCCAGTACTTC. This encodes CVSGGSPGETQYF.

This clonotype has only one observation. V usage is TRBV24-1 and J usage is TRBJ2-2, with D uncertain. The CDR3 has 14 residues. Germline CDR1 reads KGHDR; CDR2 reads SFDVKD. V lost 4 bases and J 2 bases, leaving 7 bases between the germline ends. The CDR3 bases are TGTGCCACCAGTGAGGAAACCAACACCGGGGAGCTGTTTTTT. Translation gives CATSEETNTGELFF.

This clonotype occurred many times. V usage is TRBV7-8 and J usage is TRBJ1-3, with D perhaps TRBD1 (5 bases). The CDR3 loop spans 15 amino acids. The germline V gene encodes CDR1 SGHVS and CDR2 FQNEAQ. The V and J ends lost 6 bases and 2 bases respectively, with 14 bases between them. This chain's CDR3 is CASSLAARAGNTIYF. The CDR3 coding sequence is TGTGCCAGCAGTCTGGCGGCCAGGGCTGGAAACACCATATATTTT.

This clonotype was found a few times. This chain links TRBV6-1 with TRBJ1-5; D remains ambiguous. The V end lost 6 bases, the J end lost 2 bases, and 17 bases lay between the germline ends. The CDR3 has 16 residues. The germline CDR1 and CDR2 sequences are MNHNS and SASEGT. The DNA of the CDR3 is TGTGCCAGCAGCCCCGGAGGGAGGGTTGGCAATCAGCCCCAGCATTTT. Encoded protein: CASSPGGRVGNQPQHF.

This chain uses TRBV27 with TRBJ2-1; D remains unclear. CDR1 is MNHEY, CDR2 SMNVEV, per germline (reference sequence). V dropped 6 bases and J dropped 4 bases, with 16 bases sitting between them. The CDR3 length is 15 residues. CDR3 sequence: CASRDTHGLYNEQFF. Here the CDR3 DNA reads TGTGCCAGCAGAGACACCCACGGGCTTTACAATGAGCAGTTCTTC.

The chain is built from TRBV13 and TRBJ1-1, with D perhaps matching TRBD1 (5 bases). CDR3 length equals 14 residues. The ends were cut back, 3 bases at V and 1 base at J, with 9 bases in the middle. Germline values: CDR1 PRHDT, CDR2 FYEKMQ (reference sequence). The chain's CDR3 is CASSLEGENTEAFF. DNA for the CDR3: TGTGCCAGCAGCTTGGAAGGGGAGAACACTGAAGCTTTCTTT.

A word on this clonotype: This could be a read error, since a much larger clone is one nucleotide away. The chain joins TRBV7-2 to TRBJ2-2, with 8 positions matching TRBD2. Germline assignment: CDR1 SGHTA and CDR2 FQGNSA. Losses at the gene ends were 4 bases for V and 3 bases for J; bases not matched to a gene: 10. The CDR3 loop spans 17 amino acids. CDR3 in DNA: TGTGCCAGCAGCTGGGAACTAGCGGCGGGGTACACCGGGGAGCTGTTTTTT. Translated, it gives CASSWELAAGYTGELFF.

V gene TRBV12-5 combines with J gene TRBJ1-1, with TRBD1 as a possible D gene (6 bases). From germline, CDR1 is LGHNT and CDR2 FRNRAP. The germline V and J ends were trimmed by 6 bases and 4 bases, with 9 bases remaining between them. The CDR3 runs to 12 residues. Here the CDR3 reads CASGKGGTEAFF. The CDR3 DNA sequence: TGTGCTAGTGGCAAGGGGGGCACTGAAGCTTTCTTT.

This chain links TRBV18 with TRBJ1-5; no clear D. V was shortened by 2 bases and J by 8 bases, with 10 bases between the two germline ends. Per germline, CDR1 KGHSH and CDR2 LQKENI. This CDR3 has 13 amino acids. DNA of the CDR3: TGTGCCAGCTCACCAGGGGATACTGAGCCCCAGCATTTT. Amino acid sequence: CASSPGDTEPQHF.

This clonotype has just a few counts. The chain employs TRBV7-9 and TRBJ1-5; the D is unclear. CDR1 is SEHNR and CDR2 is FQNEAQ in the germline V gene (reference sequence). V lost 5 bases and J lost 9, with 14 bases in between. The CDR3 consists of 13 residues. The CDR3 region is CASSATGDRPQHF. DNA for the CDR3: TGTGCCAGCAGCGCGACCGGAGATAGGCCCCAGCATTTT.

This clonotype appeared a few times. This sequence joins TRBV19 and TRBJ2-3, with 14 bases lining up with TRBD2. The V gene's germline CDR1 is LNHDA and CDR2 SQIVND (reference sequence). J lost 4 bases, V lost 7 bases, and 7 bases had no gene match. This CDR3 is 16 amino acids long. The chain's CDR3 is CASTAPGLAGADTQYF. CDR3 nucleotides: TGTGCCAGTACCGCACCGGGACTAGCGGGGGCAGATACGCAGTATTTT.

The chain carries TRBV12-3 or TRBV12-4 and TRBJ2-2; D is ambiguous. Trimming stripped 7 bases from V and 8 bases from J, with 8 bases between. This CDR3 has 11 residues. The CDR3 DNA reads TGTGCCAGCACGGACGTTGGGGAGCTGTTTTTT. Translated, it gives CASTDVGELFF.

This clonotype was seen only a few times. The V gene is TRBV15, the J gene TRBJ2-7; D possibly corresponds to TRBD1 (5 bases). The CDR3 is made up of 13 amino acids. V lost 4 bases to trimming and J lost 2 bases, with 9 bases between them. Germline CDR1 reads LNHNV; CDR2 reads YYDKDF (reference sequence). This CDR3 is CATSKDIPYEQYV. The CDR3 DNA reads TGTGCCACCAGCAAGGACATTCCCTACGAGCAGTACGTC.

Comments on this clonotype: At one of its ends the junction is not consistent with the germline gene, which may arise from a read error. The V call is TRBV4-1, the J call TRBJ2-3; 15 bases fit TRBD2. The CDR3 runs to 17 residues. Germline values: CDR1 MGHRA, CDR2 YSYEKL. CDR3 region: CASSHPGLAGGPDTQYF. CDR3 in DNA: TGCGCCAGTAGCCATCCTGGACTAGCGGGGGGGCCAGATACGCAGTATTTT.

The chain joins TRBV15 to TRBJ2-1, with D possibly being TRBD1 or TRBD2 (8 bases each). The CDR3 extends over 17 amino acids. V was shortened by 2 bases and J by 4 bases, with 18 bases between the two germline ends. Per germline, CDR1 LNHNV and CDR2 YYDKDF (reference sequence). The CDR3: CATSRSTGGTSYNEQFF. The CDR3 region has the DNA TGTGCCACCAGCAGATCCACAGGGGGGACTAGTTACAATGAGCAGTTCTTC.

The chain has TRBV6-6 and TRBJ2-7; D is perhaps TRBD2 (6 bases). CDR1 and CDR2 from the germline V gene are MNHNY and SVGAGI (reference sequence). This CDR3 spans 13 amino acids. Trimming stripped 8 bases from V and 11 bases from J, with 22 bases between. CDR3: CASGELARDLEYF. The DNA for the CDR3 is TGTGCCAGCGGGGAACTAGCCAGGGATCTGGAGTACTTC.

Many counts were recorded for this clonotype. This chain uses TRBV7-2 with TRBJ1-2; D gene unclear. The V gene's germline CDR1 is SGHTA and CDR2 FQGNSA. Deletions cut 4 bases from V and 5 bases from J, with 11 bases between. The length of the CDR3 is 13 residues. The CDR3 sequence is CASSSGIFYGYTF. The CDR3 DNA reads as TGTGCCAGCAGCTCCGGGATTTTTTATGGCTACACCTTC.

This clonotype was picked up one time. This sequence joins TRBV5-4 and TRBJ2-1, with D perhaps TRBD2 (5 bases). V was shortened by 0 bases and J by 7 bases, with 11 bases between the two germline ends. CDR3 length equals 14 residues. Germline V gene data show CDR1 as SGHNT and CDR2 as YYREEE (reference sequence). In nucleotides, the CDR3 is TGTGCCAGCAGCTTGGCGGGGTCCCTTAATGAGCAGTTCTTC. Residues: CASSLAGSLNEQFF.

The CDR3 sequence is CASSLRQGVGTGELFF. The CDR3 DNA sequence: TGTGCCAGCAGTCTTAGACAGGGGGTTGGCACCGGGGAGCTGTTTTTT. The chain couples TRBV6-1 to TRBJ2-2; 9 positions agree with TRBD1. The CDR3 totals 16 residues. V was pared by 5 bases and J by 4 bases, with 8 bases of the junction left unmatched. CDR1 and CDR2 (germline): MNHNS, SASEGT.

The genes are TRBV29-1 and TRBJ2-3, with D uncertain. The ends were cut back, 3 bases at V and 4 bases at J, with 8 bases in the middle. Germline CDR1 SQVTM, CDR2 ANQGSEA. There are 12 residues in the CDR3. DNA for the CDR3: TGCAGCGTTGATTTCCGAGCAGATACGCAGTATTTT. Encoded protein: CSVDFRADTQYF.

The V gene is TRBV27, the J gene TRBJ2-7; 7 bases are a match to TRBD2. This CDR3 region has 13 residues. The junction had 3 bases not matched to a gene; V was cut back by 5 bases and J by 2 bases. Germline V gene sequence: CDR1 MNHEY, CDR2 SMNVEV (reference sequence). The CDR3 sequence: CASSRGGAYEQYF. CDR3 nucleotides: TGTGCCAGCAGTCGTGGGGGGGCCTACGAGCAGTACTTC.

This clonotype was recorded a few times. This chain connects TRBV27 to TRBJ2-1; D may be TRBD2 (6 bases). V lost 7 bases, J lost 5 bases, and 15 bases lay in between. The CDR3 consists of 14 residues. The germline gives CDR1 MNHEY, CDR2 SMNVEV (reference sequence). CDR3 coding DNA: TGTGCCAGCACCAGTAGCGGAGGACACAATGAGCAGTTCTTC. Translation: CASTSSGGHNEQFF.

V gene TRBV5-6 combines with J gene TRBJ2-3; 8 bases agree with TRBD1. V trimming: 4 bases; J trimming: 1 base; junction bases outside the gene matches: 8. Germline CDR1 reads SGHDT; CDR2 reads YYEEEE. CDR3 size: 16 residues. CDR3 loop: CASSPDRGIGTDTQYF. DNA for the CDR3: TGTGCCAGCAGCCCCGACAGGGGCATTGGCACAGATACGCAGTATTTT.

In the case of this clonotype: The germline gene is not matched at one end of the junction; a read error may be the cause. The CDR3 DNA reads as TGTGCCTGCAGCCCCGGGGGTGGTACTGAAGCTTTCTTT. It yields the protein CACSPGGGTEAFF. The gene calls are TRBV7-8 and TRBJ1-1; D is possibly TRBD1 (5 bases). Germline-derived CDR1 and CDR2 are SGHVS and FQNEAQ. The CDR3 spans 13 residues.